The rows below give T cell receptor beta chains drawn from one sample of a study of PD-1 blockade in classical Hodgkin lymphoma. The assay was immunoSEQ multiplex PCR, and TCRdb's table has in-frame clones only and misses some. The table shows 30,000 to 35,000 clones, with about 81% occurring only once. Specimen: CD4+ T cells from blood, collected before the fourth cycle of nivolumab. The receptors originated from a human donor with classical Hodgkin lymphoma. CDR3s leave out the opening cysteine and the closing phenylalanine or tryptophan. The order of the fields is J gene, CDR3 length, V gene, CDR3 protein.

>TRBJ2-7|13|TRBV28
ASSYFLGARYEQY
>TRBJ1-2|12|TRBV28
ASSLGGQNYGYT
>TRBJ2-3|12|TRBV28
ASKDRGDTDTQY
>TRBJ1-2|13|TRBV15
ATSRDLTGESGYT
>TRBJ2-7|15|TRBV11-2
ASSLSKWTEPPYEQY
>TRBJ1-6|11|TRBV18
ASSPMTGPTLH
>TRBJ1-1|12|TRBV5-8
ASSLHRGNTEAF
>TRBJ1-2|13|TRBV30
AWSPMGQPLYGYT
>TRBJ1-1|11|TRBV6-1
ASRLAQGTEAF
>TRBJ2-7|13|TRBV6-5
ASRLLAGGTYEQY
>TRBJ2-1|12|TRBV7-2
ASSLARGGSEQF
>TRBJ1-4|13|TRBV13
ASSATGTDNEKLF
>TRBJ2-2|12|TRBV7-6
ASSSTGDTGELF
>TRBJ2-7|12|TRBV21-1
ASSKALLPQEQY
>TRBJ1-4|13|TRBV10-2
ASRRTGTGYEKLF
>TRBJ2-1|13|TRBV10-3
AISEPSEGYNEQF
>TRBJ2-7|12|TRBV7-6
ASSSTLFSAEQY
>TRBJ1-1|12|TRBV7-9
ASSFGQVVTEAF
>TRBJ2-7|15|TRBV10-3
AISESSRDRLTYEQY
>TRBJ2-5|11|TRBV6-5
ASSYGLAGTQY
>TRBJ1-6|13|TRBV7-3
ASSSRQGGNSPLH
>TRBJ1-1|11|TRBV19
ASSPTWVTEAF
>TRBJ1-2|12|TRBV6-6
ASSYSDSIYGYT
>TRBJ1-1|14|TRBV5-1
ASSPGTANANTEAF
>TRBJ1-6|11|TRBV2
ASKGDSGSPLH
>TRBJ1-1|8|TRBV20-1
SAGGPGAF
>TRBJ2-2|12|TRBV19
ASSSLTGTGELF
>TRBJ2-5|13|TRBV5-6
ASSLFHGGAGTQY